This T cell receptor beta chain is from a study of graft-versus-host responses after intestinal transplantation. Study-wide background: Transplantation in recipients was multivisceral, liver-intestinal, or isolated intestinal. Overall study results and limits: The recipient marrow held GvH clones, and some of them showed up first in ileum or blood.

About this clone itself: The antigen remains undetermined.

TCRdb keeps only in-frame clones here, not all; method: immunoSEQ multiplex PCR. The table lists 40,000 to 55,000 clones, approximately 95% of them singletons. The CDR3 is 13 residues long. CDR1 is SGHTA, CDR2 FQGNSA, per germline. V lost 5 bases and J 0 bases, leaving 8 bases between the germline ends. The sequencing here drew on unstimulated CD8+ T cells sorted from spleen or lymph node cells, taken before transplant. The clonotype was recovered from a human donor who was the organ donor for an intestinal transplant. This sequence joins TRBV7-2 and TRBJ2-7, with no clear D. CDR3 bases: TGTGCCAGCAGCCCTGGCCCCTCCTACGAGCAGTACTTC. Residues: CASSPGPSYEQYF. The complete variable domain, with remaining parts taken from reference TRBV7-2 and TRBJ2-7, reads GAGVSQSPSNKVTEKGKDVELRCDPISGHTALYWYRQSLGQGLEFLIYFQGNSAPDKSGLPSDRFSAERTGGSVSTLTIQRTQQEDSAVYLCASSPGPSYEQYFGPGTRLTVT.